This record concerns one T cell receptor (beta chain) sequence. The sample originates from a study of technical replicates of blood from four donors. TCRdb keeps only in-frame clones here, not all; method: immunoSEQ multiplex PCR. The table includes roughly 100,000 clones, almost 97% detected once. The CDR3 runs to 16 residues. Germline-derived CDR1 and CDR2 are KGHSH and LQKENI. Trimming cost V 2 bases and J 6 bases; bases outside gene matches: 9. This receptor was obtained from a human donor in good health. The rearrangement joins TRBV18 to TRBJ1-5, with 8 bases that match TRBD1. The sample taken for sequencing was T cells isolated from PBMCs. CDR3 bases: TGTGCCAGCTCACCAAATAGAGACAGGGGCCTTCAGCCCCAGCATTTT. Protein sequence: CASSPNRDRGLQPQHF.